This entry lists 28 T cell receptor beta chains sequenced from one sample in a study of T cell responses to AZD1222 COVID-19 vaccine (dated by TCRdb to the early 2020s). To prepare the library, the immunoSEQ multiplex PCR assay was applied. What TCRdb holds here is the immuneACCESS table cut down to in-frame rearrangements. Part of the clones is not present; checked against another copy, under half of the missing clones reflect an unresolved V gene, and the others are unexplained. Here the sample has 100,000 or so clones; about 89% occur a single time. Roughly 5% of the sample belongs to the ten largest clones. What this sample's time point label stands for: about 28 days (+/-7) after the second vaccine dose. Sequences were derived from peripheral blood, sampled 28 days after the second AZD1222 dose. The receptors originated from an adult who received the AZD1222 COVID-19 vaccine.

This chain links TRBV24-1 with TRBJ2-3, with D unresolved. This CDR3 contains 16 residues. The germline V gene has CDR1 KGHDR and CDR2 SFDVKD. Trimming took 3 bases from V and 3 from J, leaving 15 bases between them. The CDR3 protein is CATSDPFRSVTDTQYF. Written as DNA, the CDR3 is TGTGCCACCAGTGATCCCTTCCGAAGTGTAACAGATACGCAGTATTTT.

J is TRBJ1-1 and V is TRBV29-1; D gene ambiguous. CDR1 is SQVTM, CDR2 ANQGSEA, per germline. The V end lost 5 bases, the J end lost 4 bases, and 14 bases lay between the germline ends. The CDR3 runs 13 residues. DNA of the CDR3: TGCAGCGTTCTGCCGGGGTTAAGCACTGAAGCTTTCTTT. It is translated as CSVLPGLSTEAFF.

This CDR3 reads CASSRGSGNEQFF. The CDR3 DNA reads TGCGCCAGCAGCCGGGGTAGCGGCAATGAGCAGTTCTTC. The chain links TRBV4-1 to TRBJ2-1; tentatively, D is TRBD2 (6 bases). Per the germline V gene, CDR1 is MGHRA and CDR2 is YSYEKL. Trimming cost V 4 bases and J 6 bases, with 10 bases left between them. The CDR3 totals 13 residues.

A single count supports this clone. At one of its ends the junction is not consistent with the germline gene, which may arise from a read error. The chain couples TRBV9 to TRBJ2-1; 8 bases match TRBD1. In germline, CDR1 is SGDLS, CDR2 YYNGEE. CDR3 length equals 16 residues. The DNA for the CDR3 is TGTGCCAGCACCGTAGGGGAGGCGACAGGGGTATATGAGCAGTTCTTC. Its protein product is CASTVGEATGVYEQFF.

V is TRBV5-1 and J is TRBJ1-3, with D maybe TRBD1 (5 bases). Deletions cut 0 bases from V and 2 bases from J, with 12 bases between. The CDR3 has 16 amino acids. CDR1 and CDR2 (germline): SGHRS, YFSETQ. CDR3 sequence (DNA): TGCGCCAGCAGCTTGGTAGGACGGGGCGCTGGAAACACCATATATTTT. Protein product: CASSLVGRGAGNTIYF.

This rearrangement joins TRBV15 to TRBJ1-4; D remains unclear. V was cut by 0 bases and J by 4 bases, with 6 bases left in between. The CDR3 has 14 residues. CDR1 is LNHNV and CDR2 is YYDKDF in the germline V gene (reference sequence). The CDR3 DNA is TGTGCCACCAGCAGAGAACGGTATAATGAAAAACTGTTTTTT. Translated, it gives CATSRERYNEKLFF.

V gene TRBV18 combines with J gene TRBJ2-3; tentative D call: TRBD1 (6 bases). Germline CDR1 and CDR2: KGHSH and LQKENI. Trimming took off 2 bases at V and 7 bases at J, with 16 bases between the two ends. CDR3 length: 15 residues. DNA of the CDR3: TGTGCCAGCTCACCAGCGGTGCAGGGGTCGAATACGCAGTATTTT. It codes for CASSPAVQGSNTQYF.

The chain carries TRBV7-9 and TRBJ1-1; tentative D call: TRBD1 (5 bases). Per the germline V gene, CDR1 is SEHNR and CDR2 is FQNEAQ (reference sequence). The V gene lost 8 bases and the J gene lost 8 bases, with 12 bases spanning the gap. CDR3 size: 11 residues. The CDR3 DNA is TGTGCCAGCGTCATCGACAGCGAAGCTTTCTTT. It translates to CASVIDSEAFF.

The chain employs TRBV2 and TRBJ1-2; 9 bases match TRBD1. There are 16 residues in the CDR3. From germline, CDR1 is SNHLY and CDR2 FYNNEI. V lost 4 bases, J lost 2 bases, and 8 bases stayed unmatched. The CDR3 loop reads CASSGRGQGRNYGYTF. CDR3 DNA: TGTGCCAGCAGTGGGAGGGGACAGGGAAGAAACTATGGCTACACCTTC.

This chain joins TRBV5-6 and TRBJ1-6; D not certain. CDR3 length: 15 amino acids. V shed 0 bases and J shed 5 bases, with 9 bases lying between them. The germline gives CDR1 SGHDT, CDR2 YYEEEE. The CDR3 protein is CASSLEQSNNSPLHF. The CDR3 nucleotides are TGTGCCAGCAGCTTGGAGCAGAGTAATAATTCACCCCTCCACTTT.

The V and J genes are TRBV5-1 and TRBJ1-2, with TRBD1 matching 10 bases. The CDR3 contains 13 residues. Germline values: CDR1 SGHRS, CDR2 YFSETQ. Germline trimming cut 4 bases from V and 7 bases from J; bases unmatched to any gene: 4. The CDR3 bases are TGCGCCAGCAGCCAAGGACAGGGGGGTGGCTACACCTTC. This translates into CASSQGQGGGYTF.

The chain links TRBV7-2 to TRBJ2-2; D gene unclear. The V gene's germline CDR1 is SGHTA and CDR2 FQGNSA. CDR3 length equals 12 residues. The germline V and J ends were trimmed by 2 bases and 4 bases, with 2 bases remaining between them. CDR3 protein: CASSLSTGELFF. Here the CDR3 DNA reads TGTGCCAGCAGCTTATCCACCGGGGAGCTGTTTTTT.

This chain uses TRBV6-1 with TRBJ2-1; TRBD1 matches 10 bases. The ends lost 2 bases at V and 12 bases at J; junction bases unmatched: 7. Per the germline V gene, CDR1 is MNHNS and CDR2 is SASEGT. The CDR3 is 14 amino acids. CDR3 coding DNA: TGTGCCAGCAGTGAAATTGGACAGGGGGTCGGGCAGTTCTTC. Translated, it gives CASSEIGQGVGQFF.

The rearrangement uses TRBV6-6 and TRBJ1-2, with D uncertain. The V and J ends lost 2 bases and 7 bases respectively, with 17 bases between them. This CDR3 is 15 amino acids long. Looked up from germline, CDR1 is MNHNY and CDR2 is SVGAGI (reference sequence). The CDR3 DNA is TGTGCCAGCAGTTACGCGGGCGGAGTGATGTTTGGCTACACCTTC. It codes for CASSYAGGVMFGYTF.

The rearrangement links TRBV5-4 to TRBJ2-7, with D maybe TRBD2 (6 bases). The germline V gene encodes CDR1 SGHNT and CDR2 YYREEE (reference sequence). The CDR3 consists of 13 residues. V shed 3 bases and J shed 3 bases, with 10 bases lying between them. The DNA for the CDR3 is TGTGCCAGCAGCTCCCCGCGGGGCTACGAGCAGTACTTC. Protein product: CASSSPRGYEQYF.

V is TRBV18 and J is TRBJ1-5, with 11 bases that match TRBD1. Germline V CDR1 and CDR2: KGHSH, LQKENI. J gave up 7 bases and V 0 bases, and 5 bases lay outside the gene matches. CDR3 length: 16 residues. The CDR3 reads CASSPPTDRGLQPQHF. CDR3 sequence (DNA): TGTGCCAGCTCACCACCCACGGACAGGGGGCTACAGCCCCAGCATTTT.

The CDR3 bases are TGTGCCAGCAGTCCGGGGACAGGGGTCTCCTATAATTCACCCCTCCACTTT. Translation: CASSPGTGVSYNSPLHF. V and J are TRBV27 and TRBJ1-6; TRBD1 aligns across 10 bases. CDR1 is MNHEY, CDR2 SMNVEV, per germline (reference sequence). With 5 bases clipped from V and 0 bases from J, the junction kept 4 bases outside the gene matches. The CDR3 sequence is 17 residues long.

CDR3 nucleotide sequence: TGCGCCAGCAGCTTGGATGGGGGGGAATACAATGAGCAGTTCTTC. Its translation: CASSLDGGEYNEQFF. This chain uses TRBV5-1 with TRBJ2-1, with TRBD2 matching over 7 bases. Trimming took 0 bases from V and 4 from J; bases not matched to a gene: 4. Germline values: CDR1 SGHRS, CDR2 YFSETQ. The CDR3 loop spans 15 amino acids.

The rearrangement links TRBV7-9 to TRBJ1-1; no firm D call. The CDR3 has 14 residues. Germline V CDR1 and CDR2: SEHNR, FQNEAQ (reference sequence). V gave up 4 bases and J gave up 8 bases, with 17 bases separating them. CDR3 nucleotides: TGTGCCAGCAGCTCCCCCCTGTCGCCTCAAGAAGCTTTCTTT. This sequence encodes CASSSPLSPQEAFF.

This chain uses TRBV7-2 with TRBJ1-3, with a tentative D call TRBD1 (5 bases). Trimming took off 6 bases at V and 0 bases at J, with 12 bases between the two ends. The CDR3 loop spans 15 amino acids. Germline V gene data show CDR1 as SGHTA and CDR2 as FQGNSA. The chain's CDR3 is CASSSAGASGNTIYF. CDR3 nucleotide sequence: TGTGCCAGCAGTTCAGCCGGGGCCTCTGGAAACACCATATATTTT.

The chain uses TRBV6-1 and TRBJ1-5; D not resolved. The CDR3 spans 16 residues. V lost 0 bases to trimming and J lost 1 base, with 10 bases between them. Germline CDR1 and CDR2: MNHNS and SASEGT. The CDR3 DNA is TGTGCCAGCAGTGAAGCGGGTCGGTACAGCAATCAGCCCCAGCATTTT. It specifies CASSEAGRYSNQPQHF.

This clone was seen only a few times. This sequence joins TRBV18 and TRBJ1-2, with D uncertain. V was shortened by 3 bases and J by 2 bases, with 10 bases between the two germline ends. Germline V gene data show CDR1 as KGHSH and CDR2 as LQKENI. The CDR3 consists of 14 residues. The CDR3 spells CASSPGLDNYGYTF. The CDR3 region has the DNA TGTGCCAGCTCACCTGGACTGGACAACTATGGCTACACCTTC.

V usage is TRBV4-1 and J usage is TRBJ1-2; 11 bases align to TRBD1. This CDR3 has 18 residues. V trimming: 0 bases; J trimming: 4 bases; junction bases outside the gene matches: 10. Germline V lookup: CDR1 MGHRA, CDR2 YSYEKL. The DNA for the CDR3 is TGCGCCAGCAGCCAAGATTGGGCGCGGACAGGGGGCAGCTATGGCTACACCTTC. Protein sequence: CASSQDWARTGGSYGYTF.

The chain links TRBV7-8 to TRBJ1-2; D perhaps matches TRBD1 (6 bases). In germline, CDR1 is SGHVS, CDR2 FQNEAQ. V dropped 5 bases and J dropped 8 bases, with 24 bases sitting between them. CDR3 size: 16 residues. The CDR3 DNA follows: TGTGCCAGCAGCCACGTCGTAATCGGACAGAAGGAGGGCTACACCTTC. Its translation is CASSHVVIGQKEGYTF.

The genes are TRBV13 and TRBJ1-6; D is uncertain. In germline, CDR1 is PRHDT, CDR2 FYEKMQ (reference sequence). CDR3 length equals 12 residues. Between the trimmed V and J ends, which lost 1 base and 6 bases, there was a span of 1 base. CDR3 sequence reads: CASSLANSPLHF. The CDR3 nucleotides are TGTGCCAGCAGCTTAGCTAATTCACCCCTCCACTTT.

The rearrangement uses TRBV29-1 and TRBJ2-7; D is perhaps TRBD2 (5 bases). The CDR3 loop spans 15 amino acids. In germline, CDR1 is SQVTM, CDR2 ANQGSEA. V gave up 4 bases and J gave up 0 bases, with 16 bases separating them. CDR3 protein: CSVARRVAGSYEQYF. The CDR3 DNA is TGCAGCGTTGCAAGAAGGGTTGCGGGCTCCTACGAGCAGTACTTC.

The gene calls are TRBV24-1 and TRBJ2-4, with D possibly TRBD2 on 5 matching bases. From germline, CDR1 is KGHDR and CDR2 SFDVKD. V was shortened by 2 bases and J by 10 bases, with 11 bases between the two germline ends. The CDR3 totals 13 residues. The CDR3 loop is CATSDYPGGIQYF. CDR3 coding DNA: TGTGCCACCAGTGATTACCCCGGCGGGATTCAGTACTTC.

This clone has a handful of counts. This sequence joins TRBV9 and TRBJ1-6; D is unresolved. Germline V CDR1 and CDR2: SGDLS, YYNGEE. This CDR3 has 13 amino acids. V dropped 6 bases and J dropped 7 bases, with 11 bases sitting between them. CDR3 amino acids: CASNPRANSPLHF. CDR3 in DNA: TGTGCCAGCAACCCAAGGGCGAATTCACCCCTCCACTTT.